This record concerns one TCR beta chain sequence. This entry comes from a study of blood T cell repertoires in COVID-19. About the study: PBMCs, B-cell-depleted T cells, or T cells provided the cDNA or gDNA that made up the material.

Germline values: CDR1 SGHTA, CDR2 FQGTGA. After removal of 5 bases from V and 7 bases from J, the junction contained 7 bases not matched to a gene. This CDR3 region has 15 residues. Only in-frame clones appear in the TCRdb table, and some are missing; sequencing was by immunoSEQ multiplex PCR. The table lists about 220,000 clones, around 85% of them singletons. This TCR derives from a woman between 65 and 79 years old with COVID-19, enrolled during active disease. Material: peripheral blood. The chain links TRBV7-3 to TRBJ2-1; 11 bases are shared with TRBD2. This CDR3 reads CASSEQTSGVNEQFF. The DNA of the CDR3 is TGTGCCAGCAGCGAACAGACTAGCGGGGTTAATGAGCAGTTCTTC.